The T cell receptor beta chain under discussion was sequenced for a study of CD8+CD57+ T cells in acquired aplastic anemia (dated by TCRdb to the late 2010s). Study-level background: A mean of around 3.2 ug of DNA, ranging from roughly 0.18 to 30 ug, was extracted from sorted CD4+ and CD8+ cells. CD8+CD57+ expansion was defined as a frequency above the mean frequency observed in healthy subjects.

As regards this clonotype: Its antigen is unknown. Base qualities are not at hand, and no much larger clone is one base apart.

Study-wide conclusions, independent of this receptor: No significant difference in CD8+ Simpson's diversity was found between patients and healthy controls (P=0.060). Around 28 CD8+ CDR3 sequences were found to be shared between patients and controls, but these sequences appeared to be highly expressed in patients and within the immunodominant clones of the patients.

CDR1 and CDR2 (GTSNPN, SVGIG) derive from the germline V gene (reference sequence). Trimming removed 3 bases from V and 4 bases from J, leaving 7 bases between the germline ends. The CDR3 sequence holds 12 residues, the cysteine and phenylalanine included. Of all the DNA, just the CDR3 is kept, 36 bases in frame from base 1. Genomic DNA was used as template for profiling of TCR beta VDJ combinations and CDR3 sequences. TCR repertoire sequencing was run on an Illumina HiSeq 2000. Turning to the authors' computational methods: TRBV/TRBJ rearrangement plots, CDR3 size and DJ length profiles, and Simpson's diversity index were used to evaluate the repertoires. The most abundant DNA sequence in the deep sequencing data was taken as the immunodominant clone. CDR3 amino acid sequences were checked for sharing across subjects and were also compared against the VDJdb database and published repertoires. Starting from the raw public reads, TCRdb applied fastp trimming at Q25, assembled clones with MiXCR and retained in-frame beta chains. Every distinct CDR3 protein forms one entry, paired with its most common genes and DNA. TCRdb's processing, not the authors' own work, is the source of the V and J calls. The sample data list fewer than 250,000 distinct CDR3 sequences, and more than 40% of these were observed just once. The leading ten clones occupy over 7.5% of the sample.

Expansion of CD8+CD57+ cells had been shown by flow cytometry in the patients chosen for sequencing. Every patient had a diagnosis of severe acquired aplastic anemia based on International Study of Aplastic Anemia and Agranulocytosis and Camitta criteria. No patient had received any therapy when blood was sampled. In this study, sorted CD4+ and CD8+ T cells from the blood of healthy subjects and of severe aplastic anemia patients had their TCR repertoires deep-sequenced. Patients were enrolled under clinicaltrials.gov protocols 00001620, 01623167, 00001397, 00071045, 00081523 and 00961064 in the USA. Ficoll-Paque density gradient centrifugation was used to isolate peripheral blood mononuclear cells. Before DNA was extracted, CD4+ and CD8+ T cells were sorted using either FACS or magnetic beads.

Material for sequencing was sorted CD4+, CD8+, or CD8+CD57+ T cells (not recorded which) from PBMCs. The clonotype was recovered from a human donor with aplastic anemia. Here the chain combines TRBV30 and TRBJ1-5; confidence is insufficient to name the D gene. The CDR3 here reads CAWRGDNQPQHF. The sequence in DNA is TGTGCCTGGAGAGGAGATAATCAGCCCCAGCATTTT.